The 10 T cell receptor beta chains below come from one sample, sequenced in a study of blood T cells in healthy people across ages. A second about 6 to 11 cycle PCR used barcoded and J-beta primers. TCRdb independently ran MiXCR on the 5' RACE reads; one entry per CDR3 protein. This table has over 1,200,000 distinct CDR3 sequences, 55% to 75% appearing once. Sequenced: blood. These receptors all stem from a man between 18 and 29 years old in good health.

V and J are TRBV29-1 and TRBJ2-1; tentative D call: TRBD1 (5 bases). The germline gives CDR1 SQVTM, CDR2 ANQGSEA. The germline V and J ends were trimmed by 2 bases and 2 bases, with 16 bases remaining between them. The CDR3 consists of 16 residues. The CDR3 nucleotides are TGCAGCGTTGAAACGTTCAGGGTTTTTACCTACAATGAGCAGTTCTTC. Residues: CSVETFRVFTYNEQFF.

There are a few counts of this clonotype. Here the CDR3 DNA reads TGTGCCAGCAGTGATCCTAGCGGGAGCGATTCCTACAATGAGCAGTTCTTC. It specifies CASSDPSGSDSYNEQFF. The chain is built from TRBV2 and TRBJ2-1; TRBD2 matches at 10 bases. In germline, CDR1 is SNHLY, CDR2 FYNNEI. There are 17 residues in the CDR3. V was clipped by 3 bases and J by 1 base; unmatched bases: 6.

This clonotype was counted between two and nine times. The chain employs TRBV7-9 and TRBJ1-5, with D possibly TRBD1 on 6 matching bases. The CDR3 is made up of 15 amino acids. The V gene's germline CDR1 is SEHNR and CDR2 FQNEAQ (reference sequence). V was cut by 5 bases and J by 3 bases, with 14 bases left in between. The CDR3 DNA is TGTGCCAGCAGCCCACAGGGTGCGGTCAATCAGCCCCAGCATTTT. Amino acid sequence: CASSPQGAVNQPQHF. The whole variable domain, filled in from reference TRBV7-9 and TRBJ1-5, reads DTGVSQNPRHKITKRGQNVTFRCDPISEHNRLYWYRQTLGQGPEFLTYFQNEAQLEKSRLLSDRFSAERPKGSFSTLEIQRTEQGDSAMYLCASSPQGAVNQPQHFGDGTRLSIL.

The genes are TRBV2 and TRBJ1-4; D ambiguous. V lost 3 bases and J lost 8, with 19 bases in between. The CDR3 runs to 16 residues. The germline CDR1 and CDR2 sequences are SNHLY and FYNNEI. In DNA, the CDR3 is TGTGCCAGCAGTGAGGGGATGTACCCCGGGCGGGAAAAACTGTTTTTT. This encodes CASSEGMYPGREKLFF.

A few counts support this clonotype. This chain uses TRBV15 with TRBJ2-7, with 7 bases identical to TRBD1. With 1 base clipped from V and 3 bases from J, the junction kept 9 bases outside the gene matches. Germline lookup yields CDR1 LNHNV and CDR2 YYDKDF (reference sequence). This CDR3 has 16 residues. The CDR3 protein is CATSRGSRQGHYEQYF. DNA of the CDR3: TGTGCCACCAGCAGAGGGTCGAGACAGGGCCACTACGAGCAGTACTTC.

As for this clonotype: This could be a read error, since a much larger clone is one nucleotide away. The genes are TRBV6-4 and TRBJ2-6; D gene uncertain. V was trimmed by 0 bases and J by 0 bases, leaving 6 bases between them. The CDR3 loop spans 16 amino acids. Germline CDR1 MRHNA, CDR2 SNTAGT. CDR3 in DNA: TGTGCCAGCAGTGACTCCGCTAGCTCTGGGGCCAACGTCCTGACTTTC. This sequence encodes CASSDSASSGANVLTF.

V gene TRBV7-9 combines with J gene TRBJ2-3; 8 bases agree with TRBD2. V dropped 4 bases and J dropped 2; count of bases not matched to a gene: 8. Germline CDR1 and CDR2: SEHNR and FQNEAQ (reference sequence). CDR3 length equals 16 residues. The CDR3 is CASSYGRDFVTDTQYF. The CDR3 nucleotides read TGTGCCAGCAGCTACGGGAGGGACTTTGTCACAGATACGCAGTATTTT.

Written as DNA, the CDR3 is TGTGCCAGCAGCCCCTACAGGACTAGCGGGAGTGAGCAGTTCTTC. This encodes CASSPYRTSGSEQFF. The V and J genes are TRBV3-1 and TRBJ2-1; 13 bases match TRBD2. The CDR3 has 15 amino acids. Per germline, CDR1 LGHDT and CDR2 YNNKEL (reference sequence). Trimming at V came to 4 bases and at J to 9 bases, leaving 6 bases not matched to a gene.

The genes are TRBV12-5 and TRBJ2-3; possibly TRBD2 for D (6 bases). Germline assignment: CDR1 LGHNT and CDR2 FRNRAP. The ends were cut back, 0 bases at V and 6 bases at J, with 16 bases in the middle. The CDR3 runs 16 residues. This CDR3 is CASGLVRGGNTDTQYF. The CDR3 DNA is TGTGCTAGTGGTTTGGTACGAGGAGGGAACACGGATACGCAGTATTTT.

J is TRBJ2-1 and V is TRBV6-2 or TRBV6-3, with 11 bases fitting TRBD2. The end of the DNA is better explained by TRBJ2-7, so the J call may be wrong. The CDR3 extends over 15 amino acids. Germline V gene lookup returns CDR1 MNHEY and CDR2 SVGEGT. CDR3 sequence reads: CASRPSGGSDNEQYF. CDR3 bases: TGTGCCAGCAGGCCTAGCGGGGGGAGCGACAATGAGCAGTACTTC.